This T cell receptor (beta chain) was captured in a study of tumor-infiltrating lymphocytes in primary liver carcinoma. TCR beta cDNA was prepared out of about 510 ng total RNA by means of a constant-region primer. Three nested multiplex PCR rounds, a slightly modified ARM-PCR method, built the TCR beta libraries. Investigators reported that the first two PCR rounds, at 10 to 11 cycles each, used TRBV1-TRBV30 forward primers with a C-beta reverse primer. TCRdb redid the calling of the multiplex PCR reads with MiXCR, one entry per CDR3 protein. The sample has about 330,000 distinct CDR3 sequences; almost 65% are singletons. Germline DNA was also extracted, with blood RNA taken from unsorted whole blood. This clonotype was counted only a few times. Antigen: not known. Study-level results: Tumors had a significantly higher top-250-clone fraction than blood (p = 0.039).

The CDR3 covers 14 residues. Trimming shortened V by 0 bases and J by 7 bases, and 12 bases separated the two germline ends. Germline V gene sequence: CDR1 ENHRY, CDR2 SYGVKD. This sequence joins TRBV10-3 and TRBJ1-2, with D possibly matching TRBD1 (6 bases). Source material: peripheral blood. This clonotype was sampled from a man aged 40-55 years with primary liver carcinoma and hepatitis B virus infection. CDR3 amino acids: CAISESLQGSGYTF. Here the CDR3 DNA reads TGTGCCATCAGTGAGTCCCTACAGGGCTCTGGCTACACCTTC.